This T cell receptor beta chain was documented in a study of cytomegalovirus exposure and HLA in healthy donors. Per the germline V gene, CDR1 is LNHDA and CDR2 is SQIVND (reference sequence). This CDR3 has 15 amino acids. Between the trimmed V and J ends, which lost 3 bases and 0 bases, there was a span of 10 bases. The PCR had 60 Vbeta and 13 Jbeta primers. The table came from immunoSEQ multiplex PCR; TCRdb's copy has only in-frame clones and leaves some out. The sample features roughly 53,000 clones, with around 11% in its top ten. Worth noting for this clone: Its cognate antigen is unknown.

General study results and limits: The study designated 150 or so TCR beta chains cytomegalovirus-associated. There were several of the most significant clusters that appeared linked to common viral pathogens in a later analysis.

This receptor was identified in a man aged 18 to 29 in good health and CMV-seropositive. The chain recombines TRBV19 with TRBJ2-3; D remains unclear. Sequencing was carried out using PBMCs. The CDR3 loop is CASSMLATSTDTQYF. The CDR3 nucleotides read TGTGCCAGTAGTATGCTGGCGACTAGCACAGATACGCAGTATTTT.